This T cell receptor (beta chain) was profiled in a study of PD-1 blockade in classical Hodgkin lymphoma. Libraries were prepared by immunoSEQ multiplex PCR; TCRdb keeps only in-frame clonotypes and omits some of them. The sample comprises roughly 90,000 clones, more than 80% of which are singletons, and around 17% rests with the top ten. Each patient relapsed following autologous stem cell transplantation, and prior brentuximab vedotin exposure differed. This CDR3 comprises 16 residues. Germline CDR1 is SGDLS and CDR2 is YYNGEE. V shed 0 bases and J shed 3 bases, with 12 bases lying between them. The rearrangement links TRBV9 to TRBJ2-2, with unresolved D. The sequencing here drew on peripheral blood mononuclear cells (PBMCs), taken before the second cycle of nivolumab. This receptor was identified in a human donor with classical Hodgkin lymphoma. The CDR3 coding sequence is TGTGCCAGCAGCGTAGAACCTACCCGATACACCGGGGAGCTGTTTTTT. As protein: CASSVEPTRYTGELFF.